This T cell receptor (beta chain) was captured in a study of vaccination and CD4 T cells after COVID-19. Trimming pared 0 bases from V and 7 bases from J, leaving 22 bases between. Germline values: CDR1 MNHEY, CDR2 SVGEGT. The CDR3 totals 18 residues. Treatment of the sample: approximately 9-day PBMC culture with coronavirus spike peptide pools or control peptides (ViraFEST assay). Samples of CD4+ T cells were obtained from the unexposed donor before the COVID-19 pandemic (2011-2018). Each well held two million PBMCs in IL-2 (about 9.3 IU/ml) medium with approximately 9.1 ug/ml peptide pools. Study-wide findings and caveats: Spike mono-reactivity was shown by 304 of 307 vaccine-specific clones in convalescent patients. Early timepoints after natural infection were not analyzed in these convalescent patients.

This clonotype turned up a few times. Its antigen is currently unknown. The Oncomine TCR Beta short-read assay sequenced DNA from cultured CD4+ T cells. TCRdb used MiXCR to reprocess the PCR reads, holding one entry per CDR3 protein. There are 7,000 to 9,000 distinct CDR3 sequences in the sample; approximately 49% occur only once, and less than 25% lies in the top ten. Sequences were obtained from CD4+ T cells from blood, cultured in vitro. This TCR was sampled from a human donor in good health. V and J are TRBV6-2 or TRBV6-3 and TRBJ1-5, with D perhaps TRBD1 (6 bases). The CDR3 region is CASSYSMSQPQGIQPQHF. The DNA for the CDR3 is TGTGCCAGCAGTTACTCGATGTCACAACCACAGGGTATCCAGCCCCAGCATTTT.